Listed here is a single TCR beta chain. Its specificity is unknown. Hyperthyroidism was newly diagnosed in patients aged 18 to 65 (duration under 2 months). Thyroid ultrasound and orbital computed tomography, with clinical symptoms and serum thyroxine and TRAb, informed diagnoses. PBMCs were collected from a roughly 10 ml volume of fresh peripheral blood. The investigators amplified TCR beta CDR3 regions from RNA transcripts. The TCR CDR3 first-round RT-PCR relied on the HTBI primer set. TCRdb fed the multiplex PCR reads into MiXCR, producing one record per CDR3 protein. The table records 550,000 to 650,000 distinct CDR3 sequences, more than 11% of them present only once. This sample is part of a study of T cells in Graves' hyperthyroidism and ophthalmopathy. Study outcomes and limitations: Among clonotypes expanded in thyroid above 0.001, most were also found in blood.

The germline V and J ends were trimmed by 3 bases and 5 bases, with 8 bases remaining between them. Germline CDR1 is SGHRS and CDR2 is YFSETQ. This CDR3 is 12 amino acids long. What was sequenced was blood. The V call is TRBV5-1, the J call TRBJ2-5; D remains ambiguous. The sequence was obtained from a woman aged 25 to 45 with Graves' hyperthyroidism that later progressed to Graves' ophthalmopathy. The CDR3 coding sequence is TGCGCCAGCAGCTCCCGGTCGGAGACCCAGTACTTC. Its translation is CASSSRSETQYF.